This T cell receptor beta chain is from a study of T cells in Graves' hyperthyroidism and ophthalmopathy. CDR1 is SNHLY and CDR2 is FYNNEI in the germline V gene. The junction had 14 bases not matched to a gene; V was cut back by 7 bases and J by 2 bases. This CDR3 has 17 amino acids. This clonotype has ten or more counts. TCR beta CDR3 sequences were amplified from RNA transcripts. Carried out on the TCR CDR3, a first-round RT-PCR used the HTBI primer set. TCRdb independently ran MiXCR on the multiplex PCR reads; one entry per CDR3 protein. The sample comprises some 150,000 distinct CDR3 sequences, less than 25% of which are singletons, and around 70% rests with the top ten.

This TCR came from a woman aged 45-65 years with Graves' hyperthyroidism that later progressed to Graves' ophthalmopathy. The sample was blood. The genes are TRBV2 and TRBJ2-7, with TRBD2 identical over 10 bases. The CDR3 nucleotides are TGTGCCAGCACCGAAGGTTTCGGAGCGGGAGGGACCTACGAGCAGTACTTC. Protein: CASTEGFGAGGTYEQYF.